These T cell receptor beta chains were read from a single sample in a study of cytomegalovirus exposure and HLA in healthy donors. Data came from immunoSEQ multiplex PCR; TCRdb stores just in-frame clones and leaves some out. The table has roughly 160,000 clones, roughly 80% seen once. The sample comprised PBMCs. The receptors derive from a man under 40 in good health and CMV-seropositive. The CDR3 runs from the conserved cysteine through the conserved F or W.

>TRBJ2-2|TRBV23-1
CASSTQQGKRAGELFF
>TRBJ2-1|TRBV4-1
CASSQTGDRGRNEQFF
>TRBJ1-5|TRBV6-1
CASSQGGGVQPQHF
>TRBJ1-1|TRBV27
CASKDRGLGAFF
>TRBJ2-2|TRBV5-4
CASSTGQGAVGELFF
>TRBJ1-1|TRBV29-1
CSVRGGGTEAFF
>TRBJ2-1|TRBV5-1
CASSLRQGGDNEQFF
>TRBJ1-4|TRBV19
CASSIVGAATNEKLFF
>TRBJ1-1|TRBV2
CASSEVGATNTEAFF
>TRBJ1-3|TRBV5-8
CVSGYSGNTIYF
>TRBJ1-1|TRBV11-2
CASSAAQGSEAFF
>TRBJ2-5|TRBV5-1
CASSLVMTSGGAVQETQYF
>TRBJ2-6|TRBV5-4
CASSLREAGANVLTF
>TRBJ2-7|TRBV13
CASSLGGGTGFNEQYF
>TRBJ2-5|TRBV27
CASSLSGGGRETQYF
>TRBJ2-7|TRBV7-6
CASSLGGLNEQYF
>TRBJ1-6|TRBV6-5
CASSYSGQGGDSPLHF
>TRBJ2-3|TRBV7-6
CASSLILAGDTDTQYF
>TRBJ1-6|TRBV2
CASRGDRQTYNSPLHF
>TRBJ2-1|TRBV29-1
CSVAFLSYNEQFF
>TRBJ1-6|TRBV18
CASSPAVESPLHF
>TRBJ2-7|TRBV28
CASRGLQGPHEQYF
>TRBJ1-3|TRBV2
CASLQDSGNTIYF
>TRBJ1-6|TRBV5-1
CASSLGQGLNSPLHF
>TRBJ2-5|TRBV9
CASSVDNRVRETQYF
>TRBJ1-4|TRBV4-1
CASSRTGGEKLFF
>TRBJ1-1|TRBV18
CASSLPGTGATEAFF
>TRBJ1-4|TRBV2
CASRRVLNEKLFF
>TRBJ1-6|TRBV6-6
CASSWTGGAYNSPLHF
>TRBJ2-3|TRBV6-5
CASRPAAGSDTQYF
>TRBJ1-1|TRBV2
CASTGGGAEAFF
>TRBJ2-1|TRBV5-1
CASSDRGWENEQFF
>TRBJ2-5|TRBV9
CASSVGTGRSETQYF
>TRBJ1-5|TRBV6-1
CASTLGGAGQPQHF
>TRBJ2-4|TRBV19
CASSEGQKSQYF
>TRBJ2-6|TRBV7-9
CASRHTGIGANVLTF
>TRBJ2-7|TRBV2
CASNHRLTEQYF
>TRBJ1-2|TRBV19
CASSIMGQGAVTYGYTF
>TRBJ2-7|TRBV4-1
CASSQVGKREQYF
>TRBJ2-2|TRBV6-1
CASSERVVGELFF
>TRBJ2-7|TRBV7-9
CASSLVSGGVNEQYF
>TRBJ2-5|TRBV9
CASSPGLAGEETQYF
>TRBJ2-7|TRBV4-1
CASSLLGLKDEQYF
>TRBJ1-6|TRBV13
CASSEGQNSPLHF